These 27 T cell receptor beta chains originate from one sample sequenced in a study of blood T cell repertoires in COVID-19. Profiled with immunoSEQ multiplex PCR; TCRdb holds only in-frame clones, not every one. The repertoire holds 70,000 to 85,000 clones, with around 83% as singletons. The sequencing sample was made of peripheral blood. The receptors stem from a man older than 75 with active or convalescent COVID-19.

CDR3 region: CASSVDKFGGYTF. The CDR3 nucleotides read TGTGCCAGCAGTGTAGACAAGTTCGGTGGCTACACCTTC. The rearrangement links TRBV6-4 to TRBJ1-2; D is uncertain. Germline CDR1 is MRHNA and CDR2 is SNTAGT. The V end lost 4 bases, the J end lost 7 bases, and 13 bases lay between the germline ends. The CDR3 spans 13 residues.

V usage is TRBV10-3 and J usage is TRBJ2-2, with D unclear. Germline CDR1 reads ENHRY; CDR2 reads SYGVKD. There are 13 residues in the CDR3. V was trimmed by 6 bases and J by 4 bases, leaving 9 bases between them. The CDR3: CAIRHQITGELFF. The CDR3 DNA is TGTGCCATCAGACACCAGATCACCGGGGAGCTGTTTTTT.

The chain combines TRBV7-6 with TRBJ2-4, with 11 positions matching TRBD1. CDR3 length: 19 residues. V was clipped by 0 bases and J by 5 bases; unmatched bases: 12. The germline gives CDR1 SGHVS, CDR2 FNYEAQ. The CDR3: CASSLAGGQGAGRENIQYF. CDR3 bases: TGTGCCAGCAGCTTAGCCGGAGGACAGGGGGCCGGTCGAGAAAACATTCAGTACTTC.

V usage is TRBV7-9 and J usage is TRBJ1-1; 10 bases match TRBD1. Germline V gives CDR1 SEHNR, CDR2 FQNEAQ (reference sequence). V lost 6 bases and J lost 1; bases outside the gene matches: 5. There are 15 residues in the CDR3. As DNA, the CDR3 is TGTGCCAGCAGTCGGACAGGGGGTAGGAACACTGAAGCTTTCTTT. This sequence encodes CASSRTGGRNTEAFF.

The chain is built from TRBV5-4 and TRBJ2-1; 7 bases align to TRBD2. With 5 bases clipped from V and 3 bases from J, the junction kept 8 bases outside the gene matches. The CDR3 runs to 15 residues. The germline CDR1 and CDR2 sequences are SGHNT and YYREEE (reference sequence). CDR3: CASRNRGGNYNEQFF. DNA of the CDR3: TGTGCCAGCAGGAATCGCGGGGGTAACTACAATGAGCAGTTCTTC.

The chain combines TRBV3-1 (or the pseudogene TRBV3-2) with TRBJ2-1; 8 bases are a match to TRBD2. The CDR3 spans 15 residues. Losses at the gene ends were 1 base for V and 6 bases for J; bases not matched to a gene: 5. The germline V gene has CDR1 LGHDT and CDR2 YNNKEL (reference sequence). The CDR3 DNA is TGTGCCAGCAGCCAAGGGGCTAGCGGGTTCAATGAGCAGTTCTTC. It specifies CASSQGASGFNEQFF.

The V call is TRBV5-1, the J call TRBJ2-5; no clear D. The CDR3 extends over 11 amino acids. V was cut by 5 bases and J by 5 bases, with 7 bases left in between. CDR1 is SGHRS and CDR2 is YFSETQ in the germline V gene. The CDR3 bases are TGCGCCAGCAGATACGGGGAGACCCAGTACTTC. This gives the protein CASRYGETQYF.

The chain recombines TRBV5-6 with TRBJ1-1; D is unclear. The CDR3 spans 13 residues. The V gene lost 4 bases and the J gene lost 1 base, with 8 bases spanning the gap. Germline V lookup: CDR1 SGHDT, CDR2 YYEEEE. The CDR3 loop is CASSQPGNTEAFF. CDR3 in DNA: TGTGCCAGCAGCCAACCGGGGAACACTGAAGCTTTCTTT.

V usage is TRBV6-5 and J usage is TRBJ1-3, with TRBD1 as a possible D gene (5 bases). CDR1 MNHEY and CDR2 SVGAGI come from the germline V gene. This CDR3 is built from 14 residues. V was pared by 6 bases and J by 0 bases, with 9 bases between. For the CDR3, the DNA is TGTGCCAGCAGAGACAGCGACTCTGGAAACACCATATATTTT. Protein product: CASRDSDSGNTIYF.

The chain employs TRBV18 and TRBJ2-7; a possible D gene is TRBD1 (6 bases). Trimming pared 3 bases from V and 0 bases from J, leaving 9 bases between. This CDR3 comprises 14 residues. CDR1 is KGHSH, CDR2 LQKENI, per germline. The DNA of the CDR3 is TGTGCCAGCTCACCCAGGACAGCCTCCTACGAGCAGTACTTC. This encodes CASSPRTASYEQYF.

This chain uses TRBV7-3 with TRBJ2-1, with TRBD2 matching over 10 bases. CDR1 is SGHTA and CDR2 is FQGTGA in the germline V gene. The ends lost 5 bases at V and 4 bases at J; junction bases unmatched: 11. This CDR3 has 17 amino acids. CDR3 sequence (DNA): TGTGCCAGCAGCCCCCACCCGGGACTAGCGCAGTACAATGAGCAGTTCTTC. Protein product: CASSPHPGLAQYNEQFF.

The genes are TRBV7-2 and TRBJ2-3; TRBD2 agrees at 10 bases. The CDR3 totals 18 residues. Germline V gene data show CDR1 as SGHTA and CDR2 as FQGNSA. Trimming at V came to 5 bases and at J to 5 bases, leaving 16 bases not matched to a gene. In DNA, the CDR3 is TGTGCCAGCAGCCCACCGAGAGGCCTAGCGGGAGCTAAAGATACGCAGTATTTT. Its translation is CASSPPRGLAGAKDTQYF.

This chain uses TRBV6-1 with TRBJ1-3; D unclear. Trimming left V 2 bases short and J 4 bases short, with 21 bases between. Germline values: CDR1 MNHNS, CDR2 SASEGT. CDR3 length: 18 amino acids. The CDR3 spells CASSESFGDWTPGNTIYF. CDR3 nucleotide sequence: TGTGCCAGCAGTGAATCGTTCGGGGATTGGACTCCAGGAAACACCATATATTTT.

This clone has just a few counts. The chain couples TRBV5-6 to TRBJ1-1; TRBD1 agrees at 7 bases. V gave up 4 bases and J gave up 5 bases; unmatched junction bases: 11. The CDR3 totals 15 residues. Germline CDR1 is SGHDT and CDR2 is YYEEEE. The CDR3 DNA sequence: TGTGCCAGCAGCCCGGTAGGGGGCGCGGGGACTGAAGCTTTCTTT. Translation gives CASSPVGGAGTEAFF.

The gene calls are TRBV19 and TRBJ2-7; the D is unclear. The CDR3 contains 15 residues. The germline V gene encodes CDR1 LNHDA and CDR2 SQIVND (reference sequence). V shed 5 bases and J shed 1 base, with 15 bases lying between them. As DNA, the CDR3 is TGTGCCAGTAGTCCGGCTCAGGCCTCGTCCTACGAGCAGTACTTC. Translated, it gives CASSPAQASSYEQYF.

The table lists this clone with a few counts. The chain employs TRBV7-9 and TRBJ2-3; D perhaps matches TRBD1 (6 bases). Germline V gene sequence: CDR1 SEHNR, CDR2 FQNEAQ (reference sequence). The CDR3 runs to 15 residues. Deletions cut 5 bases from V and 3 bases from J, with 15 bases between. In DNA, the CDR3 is TGTGCCAGCAGCCCGGGACATGGGAGTACAGATACGCAGTATTTT. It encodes CASSPGHGSTDTQYF.

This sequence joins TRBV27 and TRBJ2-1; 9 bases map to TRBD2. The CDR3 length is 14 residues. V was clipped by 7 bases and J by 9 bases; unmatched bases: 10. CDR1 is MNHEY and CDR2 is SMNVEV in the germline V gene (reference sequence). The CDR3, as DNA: TGTGCCAGCATCGGGGGCGGGGGGGCCCGTGAGCAGTTCTTC. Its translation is CASIGGGGAREQFF.

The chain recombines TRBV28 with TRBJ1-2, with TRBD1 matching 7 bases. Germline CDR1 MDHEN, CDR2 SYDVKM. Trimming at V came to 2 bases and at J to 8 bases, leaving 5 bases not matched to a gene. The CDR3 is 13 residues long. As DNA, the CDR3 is TGTGCCAGCAGTTTAGAAAGGGGGCGGGGCTACACCTTC. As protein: CASSLERGRGYTF.

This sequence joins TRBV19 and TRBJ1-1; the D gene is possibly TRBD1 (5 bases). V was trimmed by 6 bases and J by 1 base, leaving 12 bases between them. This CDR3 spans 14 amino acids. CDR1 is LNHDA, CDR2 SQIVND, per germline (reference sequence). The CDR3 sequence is CASRIFTGNTEAFF. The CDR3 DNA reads TGTGCCAGTAGAATATTTACAGGGAACACTGAAGCTTTCTTT.

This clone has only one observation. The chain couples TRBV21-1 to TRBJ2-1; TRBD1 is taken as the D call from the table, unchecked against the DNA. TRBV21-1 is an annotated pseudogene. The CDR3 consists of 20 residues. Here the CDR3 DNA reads TGTGCCAGCAGCAAAGCGCTTTGTTGGACAGGGAACGACTCCTACAATGAGCAGTTCTTC. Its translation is CASSKALCWTGNDSYNEQFF.

The CDR3 sequence: CASSLPTYSDGYTF. In DNA form, the CDR3 reads TGTGCCAGCAGCTTACCCACTTATTCGGATGGCTACACCTTC. The chain recombines TRBV7-7 with TRBJ1-2; no definite D call. Germline V CDR1 and CDR2: SSHAT, FNYEAQ (reference sequence). This CDR3 contains 14 residues. Trimming cost V 2 bases and J 6 bases, with 13 bases left between them.

This CDR3 is CASSLSGTGAYNEQFF. The CDR3 DNA reads TGTGCCAGCAGTTTATCCGGGACAGGGGCGTACAATGAGCAGTTCTTC. This sequence joins TRBV27 and TRBJ2-1; 10 bases are shared with TRBD1. This CDR3 region has 16 residues. Germline trimming cut 0 bases from V and 4 bases from J; bases unmatched to any gene: 3. CDR1 is MNHEY, CDR2 SMNVEV, per germline (reference sequence).

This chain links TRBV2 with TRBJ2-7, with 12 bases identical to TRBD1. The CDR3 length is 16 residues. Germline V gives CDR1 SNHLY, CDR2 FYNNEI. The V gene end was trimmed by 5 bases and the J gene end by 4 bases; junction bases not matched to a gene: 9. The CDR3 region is CASSHQPGQGAYEQYF. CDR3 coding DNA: TGTGCCAGCAGTCATCAACCGGGACAGGGGGCTTACGAGCAGTACTTC.

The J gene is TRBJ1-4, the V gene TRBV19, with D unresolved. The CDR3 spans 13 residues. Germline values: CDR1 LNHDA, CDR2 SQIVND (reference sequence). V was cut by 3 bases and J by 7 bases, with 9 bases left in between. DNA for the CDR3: TGTGCCAGTAGTATCCCGCGTCCTGAAAAACTGTTTTTT. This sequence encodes CASSIPRPEKLFF.

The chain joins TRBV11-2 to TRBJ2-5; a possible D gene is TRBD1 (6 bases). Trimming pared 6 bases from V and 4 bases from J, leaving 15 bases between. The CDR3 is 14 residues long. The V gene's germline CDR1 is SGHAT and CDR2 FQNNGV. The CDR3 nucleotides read TGTGCCAGCAGTACAACAGGGTTTCGAGAGACCCAGTACTTC. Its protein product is CASSTTGFRETQYF.

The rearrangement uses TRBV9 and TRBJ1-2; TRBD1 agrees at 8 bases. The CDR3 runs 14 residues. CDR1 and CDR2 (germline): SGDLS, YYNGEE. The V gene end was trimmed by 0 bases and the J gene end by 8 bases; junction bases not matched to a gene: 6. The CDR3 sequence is CASSVGGTGRGYTF. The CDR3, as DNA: TGTGCCAGCAGCGTAGGGGGGACAGGCCGGGGCTACACCTTC. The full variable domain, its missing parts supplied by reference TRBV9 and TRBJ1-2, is DSGVTQTPKHLITATGQRVTLRCSPRSGDLSVYWYQQSLDQGLQFLIQYYNGEERAKGNILERFSAQQFPDLHSELNLSSLELGDSALYFCASSVGGTGRGYTFGSGTRLTVV.

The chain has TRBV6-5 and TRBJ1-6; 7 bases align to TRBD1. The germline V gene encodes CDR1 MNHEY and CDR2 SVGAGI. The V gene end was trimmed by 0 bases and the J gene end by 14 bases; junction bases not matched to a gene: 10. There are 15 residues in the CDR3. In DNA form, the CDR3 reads TGTGCCAGCAGTTACTCGACAGGGATCCCTAGAACCCTCCACTTT. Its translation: CASSYSTGIPRTLHF.